This TCR beta chain came from a study of response to subunit inactivated influenza vaccine. CDR3 length: 17 residues. Germline-derived CDR1 and CDR2 are MGHRA and YSYEKL. V gave up 4 bases and J gave up 2 bases; unmatched junction bases: 11. Overall study results and limits: Researchers suggested that each seasonal influenza vaccination recruits few new T cells.

This clonotype appeared a few times. Its target is not known. One entry per CDR3 protein, called by TCRdb with MiXCR from the RT-PCR reads. The table shows 650,000 or so distinct CDR3 sequences, with 12% to 15% occurring only once. Sequenced material: PBMCs from blood, taken approximately 15 days before vaccination. This chain links TRBV4-1 with TRBJ2-3; 8 bases agree with TRBD2. The receptor's source is a man aged 45 to 65 who received an inactivated influenza vaccine. CDR3 sequence: CASSLLSRAGATDTQYF. DNA for the CDR3: TGCGCCAGCAGCCTCCTCTCCAGAGCGGGGGCCACAGATACGCAGTATTTT.